This T cell receptor (beta chain) was profiled in a study of shared clonotypes between healthy human individuals. Study at large: Ranging from 18 to 49 in age, donors were a couple of women and a few men.

Overall study findings and caveats: Compared with memory subsets, naive subsets generally had larger estimated richness.

This CDR3 has 16 amino acids. CDR1 is SEHNR, CDR2 FQNEAQ, per germline (reference sequence). Trimming took off 5 bases at V and 2 bases at J, with 13 bases between the two ends. This clone was seen once. What it binds is not known. In replicate PCRs of sorted subsets, around 200 ng DNA, approximately 30,000 T cell genomes, was used. Data came from immunoSEQ multiplex PCR; TCRdb stores just in-frame clones and leaves some out. The table shows about 1.9 million clones, with roughly 93% occurring only once. Only CD45RO-negative cells positively selected for CCR7 counted as naive CD8 cells, so terminally differentiated effector memory CD45RA+ cells were excluded.

The clonotype comes from a man aged 18 to 29 in good health. Some clones in this sample may be carry-over from other donors' samples. Sequenced sample: naive CD8+ T cells from PBMCs. This rearrangement joins TRBV7-9 to TRBJ2-6; a possible D gene is TRBD2 (6 bases). The CDR3 nucleotides are TGTGCCAGCAGCCCAAACTGGGGGGCTGGGGCCAACGTCCTGACTTTC. Amino acids: CASSPNWGAGANVLTF.